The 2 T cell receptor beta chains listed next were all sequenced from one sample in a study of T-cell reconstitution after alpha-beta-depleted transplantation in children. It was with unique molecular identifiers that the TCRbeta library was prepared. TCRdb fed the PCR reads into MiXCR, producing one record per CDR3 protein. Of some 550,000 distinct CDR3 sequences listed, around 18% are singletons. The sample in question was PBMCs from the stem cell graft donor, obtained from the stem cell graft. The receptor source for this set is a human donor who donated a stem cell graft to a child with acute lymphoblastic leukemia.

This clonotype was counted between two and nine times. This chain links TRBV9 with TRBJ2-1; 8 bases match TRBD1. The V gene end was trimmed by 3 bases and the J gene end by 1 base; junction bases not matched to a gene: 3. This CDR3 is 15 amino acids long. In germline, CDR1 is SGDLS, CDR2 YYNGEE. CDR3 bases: TGTGCCAGCAGCGAACAGGGGGGTTCCTACAATGAGCAGTTCTTC. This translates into CASSEQGGSYNEQFF.

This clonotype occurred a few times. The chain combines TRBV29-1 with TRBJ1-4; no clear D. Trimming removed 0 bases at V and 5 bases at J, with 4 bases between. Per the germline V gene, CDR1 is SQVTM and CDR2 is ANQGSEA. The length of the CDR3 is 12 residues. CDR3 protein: CSVEDGNEKLFF. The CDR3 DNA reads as TGCAGCGTTGAAGACGGAAATGAAAAACTGTTTTTT.